Shown below are 10 T cell receptor beta chains from a single sample sequenced in a study of graft-versus-host responses after intestinal transplantation. Libraries were prepared by immunoSEQ multiplex PCR; TCRdb keeps only in-frame clonotypes and omits some of them. The sample lists fewer than 95,000 clones; just over 90% were seen once. The antigens for these receptors are not known. Sample: unstimulated CD8+ T cells sorted from spleen or lymph node cells, taken before intestinal transplant. Source of these receptors: a human donor who received an intestinal transplant.

This clone was picked up one time. This chain uses TRBV9 with TRBJ2-3; TRBD1 agrees at 7 bases. The CDR3 sequence is 15 residues long. Trimming at V came to 3 bases and at J to 1 base, leaving 5 bases not matched to a gene. The V gene's germline CDR1 is SGDLS and CDR2 YYNGEE. Written as DNA, the CDR3 is TGTGCCAGCAGCGCAAGGACAGGAGGCACAGATACGCAGTATTTT. Residues: CASSARTGGTDTQYF.

The chain recombines TRBV7-2 with TRBJ2-5; TRBD1 might be the D (5 bases). V was clipped by 5 bases and J by 1 base, with 14 bases between them. Germline V gene data show CDR1 as SGHTA and CDR2 as FQGNSA. The CDR3 covers 15 residues. The chain's CDR3 is CASSPLSDTQETQYF. CDR3 DNA sequence: TGTGCCAGCAGCCCCCTGTCGGACACCCAAGAGACCCAGTACTTC.

The J gene is TRBJ2-5, the V gene TRBV7-9; 7 bases fit TRBD1. J was trimmed by 4 bases and V by 5 bases; bases with no gene match: 10. There are 15 residues in the CDR3. Germline assignment: CDR1 SEHNR and CDR2 FQNEAQ (reference sequence). The CDR3 DNA is TGTGCCAGCAGCCCGCCGACAGGGCGGTTAGAGACCCAGTACTTC. This gives the protein CASSPPTGRLETQYF.

The CDR3 DNA is TGCAGCGTTGAAGATAGGACTCCCCTACAGGGGTCTGAAGCTTTCTTT. Translation gives CSVEDRTPLQGSEAFF. The V and J genes are TRBV29-1 and TRBJ1-1, with TRBD1 identical over 7 bases. The germline V gene encodes CDR1 SQVTM and CDR2 ANQGSEA. Trimming removed 0 bases from V and 6 bases from J; junction bases left unmatched: 13. CDR3 size: 16 residues. Combining the CDR3 with reference TRBV29-1 and TRBJ1-1 gives the whole variable domain SAVISQKPSRDICQRGTSLTIQCQVDSQVTMMFWYRQQPGQSLTLIATANQGSEATYESGFVIDKFPISRPNLTFSTLTVSNMSPEDSSIYLCSVEDRTPLQGSEAFFGQGTRLTVV.

The V gene is TRBV11-2, the J gene TRBJ2-3; D might be TRBD2 (5 bases). Trimming cost V 7 bases and J 2 bases, with 19 bases left between them. Germline V gene lookup returns CDR1 SGHAT and CDR2 FQNNGV. The CDR3 spans 16 residues. The DNA of the CDR3 is TGTGCCAGCACCAGCCTGGACTCCCTATACACAGATACGCAGTATTTT. Translated, it gives CASTSLDSLYTDTQYF.

V usage is TRBV7-9 and J usage is TRBJ2-5, with D perhaps TRBD2 (7 bases). This CDR3 spans 16 amino acids. The V gene lost 5 bases and the J gene lost 3 bases, with 19 bases spanning the gap. Germline V gene data show CDR1 as SEHNR and CDR2 as FQNEAQ (reference sequence). DNA for the CDR3: TGTGCCAGCAGCCACTGGAGGGGGGGAGTCGAAGAGACCCAGTACTTC. This codes for CASSHWRGGVEETQYF. The full variable domain, rest sourced from reference TRBV7-9 and TRBJ2-5, is DTGVSQNPRHKITKRGQNVTFRCDPISEHNRLYWYRQTLGQGPEFLTYFQNEAQLEKSRLLSDRFSAERPKGSFSTLEIQRTEQGDSAMYLCASSHWRGGVEETQYFGPGTRLLVL.

V is TRBV19 and J is TRBJ2-5, with TRBD1 matching 8 bases. The DNA end lines up better with TRBJ2-7; the J call may be wrong. The germline V gene encodes CDR1 LNHDA and CDR2 SQIVND (reference sequence). The CDR3 extends over 14 amino acids. In nucleotides, the CDR3 is TGTGCCAGTAGTATCCAGGGACAGGTCTACGAGCAGTACTTC. This translates into CASSIQGQVYEQYF.

The J gene is TRBJ2-7, the V gene TRBV27; no reliable D call. CDR1 is MNHEY, CDR2 SMNVEV, per germline (reference sequence). The CDR3 loop spans 14 amino acids. V gave up 5 bases and J gave up 4 bases, with 15 bases separating them. This CDR3 is CASSLNSEWYEQYF. Here the CDR3 DNA reads TGTGCCAGCAGTCTAAATTCGGAGTGGTACGAGCAGTACTTC.

The V call is TRBV7-9, the J call TRBJ1-2, with 10 bases fitting TRBD1. The CDR3 is 15 amino acids. V was pared by 5 bases and J by 4 bases, with 7 bases of the junction left unmatched. CDR1 and CDR2 (germline): SEHNR, FQNEAQ (reference sequence). CDR3 region: CASSNRQGAFYGYTF. The CDR3 nucleotides read TGTGCCAGCAGCAACAGACAGGGGGCTTTCTATGGCTACACCTTC.

The J gene is TRBJ1-1, the V gene TRBV27; D might be TRBD1 (6 bases). Germline CDR1 reads MNHEY; CDR2 reads SMNVEV (reference sequence). V was pared by 5 bases and J by 1 base, with 11 bases between. This CDR3 has 14 amino acids. The CDR3, as DNA: TGTGCCAGCAGTCCACGGACAGCGAACACTGAAGCTTTCTTT. Residues: CASSPRTANTEAFF.